This T cell receptor beta chain comes out of a study of blood T cell repertoires in COVID-19. The CDR3 sequence is 14 residues long. Germline assignment: CDR1 SQVTM and CDR2 ANQGSEA. V shed 4 bases and J 4 bases; nucleotides not matched to a gene: 7. Repertoires were generated with immunoSEQ multiplex PCR, while TCRdb's copy carries only in-frame clones and drops some. The table records 150,000 to 200,000 clones, just under 90% of them present only once. The chain joins TRBV29-1 to TRBJ1-5; TRBD1 agrees at 7 bases. The sequencing input was peripheral blood. This sequence originates from a woman aged 70 to 79 with COVID-19, enrolled during active disease. CDR3: CSVVLWGQNQPQHF. The CDR3 nucleotides read TGCAGCGTTGTTCTGTGGGGACAGAATCAGCCCCAGCATTTT.